This TCR beta chain derives from a study of Ad26.COV2.S vaccination and SARS-CoV-2 variants. Trimming pared 0 bases from V and 2 bases from J, leaving 10 bases between. CDR3 size: 15 residues. Germline V gene data show CDR1 as LNHNV and CDR2 as YYDKDF (reference sequence). Some clones are missing from TCRdb's copy, which holds only in-frame ones; the method was immunoSEQ multiplex PCR. Of hundreds of thousands of clones listed, around 86% are singletons. The study's findings and limits: Relative to placebo recipients, vaccine recipients exhibited elevated spike-specific TCR breadth.

Treatment in this sample: some 20 received Ad26.COV2.S at low or high dose, single or two shots; five or six received placebo; per-sample allocation not given. The samples date from day 63 after the first vaccine or placebo injection. The study used a vaccine consisting of an Ad26 vector that expressed Wuhan-strain SARS-CoV-2 spike. Note on this clone: The antigen remains unidentified.

The clonotype comes from a person aged 18 to 59 who received the Ad26.COV2.S COVID-19 vaccine or a placebo. V usage is TRBV15 and J usage is TRBJ1-1, with D possibly TRBD1 on 5 matching bases. Source: peripheral blood, taken in a trial of Ad26.COV2.S vaccine versus placebo. DNA of the CDR3: TGTGCCACCAGCAGAGACAGGGCCCGTAACACTGAAGCTTTCTTT. This gives the protein CATSRDRARNTEAFF. Full variable domain (remainder filled in from reference TRBV15 and TRBJ1-1): DAMVIQNPRYQVTQFGKPVTLSCSQTLNHNVMYWYQQKSSQAPKLLFHYYDKDFNNEADTPDNFQSRRPNTSFCFLDIRSPGLGDTAMYLCATSRDRARNTEAFFGQGTRLTVV.